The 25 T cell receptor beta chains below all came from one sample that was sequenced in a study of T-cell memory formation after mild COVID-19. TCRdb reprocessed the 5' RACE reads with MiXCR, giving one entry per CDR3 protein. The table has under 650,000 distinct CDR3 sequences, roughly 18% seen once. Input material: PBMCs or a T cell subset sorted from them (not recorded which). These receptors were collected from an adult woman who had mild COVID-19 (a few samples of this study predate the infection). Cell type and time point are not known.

The CDR3 DNA follows: TGTGCCAGCAGTTTAGGGACTTATGGAGAAGAGACCCAGTACTTC. Its translation: CASSLGTYGEETQYF. The chain carries TRBV27 and TRBJ2-5, with D perhaps matching TRBD2 (6 bases). The CDR3 is 15 residues long. Germline assignment: CDR1 MNHEY and CDR2 SMNVEV (reference sequence). Trimming shortened V by 2 bases and J by 3 bases, and 13 bases separated the two germline ends.

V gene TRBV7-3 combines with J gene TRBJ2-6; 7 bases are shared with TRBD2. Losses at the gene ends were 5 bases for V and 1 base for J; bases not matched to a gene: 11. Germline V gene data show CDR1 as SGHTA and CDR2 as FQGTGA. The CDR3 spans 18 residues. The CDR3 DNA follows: TGTGCCAGCAGCATTGGGTCAGGGACTATTTCTGGGGCCAACGTCCTGACTTTC. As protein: CASSIGSGTISGANVLTF.

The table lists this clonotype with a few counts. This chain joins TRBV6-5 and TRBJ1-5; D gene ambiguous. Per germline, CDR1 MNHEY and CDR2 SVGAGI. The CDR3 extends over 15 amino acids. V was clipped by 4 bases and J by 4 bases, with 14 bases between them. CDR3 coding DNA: TGTGCCAGCAGTTCCGAGTGGCGGGGAAATCAGCCCCAGCATTTT. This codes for CASSSEWRGNQPQHF.

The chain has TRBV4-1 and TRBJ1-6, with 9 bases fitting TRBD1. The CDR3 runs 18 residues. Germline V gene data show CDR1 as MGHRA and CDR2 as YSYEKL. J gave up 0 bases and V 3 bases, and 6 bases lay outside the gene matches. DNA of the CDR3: TGCGCCAGCAGCCATCCCACAGGGGGCCCCTCCTATAATTCACCCCTCCACTTT. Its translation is CASSHPTGGPSYNSPLHF.

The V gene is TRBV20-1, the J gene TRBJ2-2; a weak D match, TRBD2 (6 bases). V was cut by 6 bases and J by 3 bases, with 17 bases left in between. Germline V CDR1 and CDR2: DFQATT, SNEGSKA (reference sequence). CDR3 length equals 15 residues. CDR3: CSALGGHRYTGELFF. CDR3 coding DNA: TGCAGTGCCTTGGGAGGACACCGATACACCGGGGAGCTGTTTTTT.

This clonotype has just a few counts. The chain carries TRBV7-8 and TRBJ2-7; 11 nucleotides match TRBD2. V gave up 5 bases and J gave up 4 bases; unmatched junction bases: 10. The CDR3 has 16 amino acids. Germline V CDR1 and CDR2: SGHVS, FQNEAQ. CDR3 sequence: CASSPTGTSGYYEQYF. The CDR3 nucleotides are TGTGCCAGCAGCCCGACCGGGACTAGCGGATATTACGAGCAGTACTTC.

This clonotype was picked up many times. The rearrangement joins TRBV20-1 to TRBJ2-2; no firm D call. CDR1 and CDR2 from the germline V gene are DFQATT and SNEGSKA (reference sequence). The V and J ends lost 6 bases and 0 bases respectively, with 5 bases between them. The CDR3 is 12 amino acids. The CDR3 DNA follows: TGCAGTGCGGAACCGAACACCGGGGAGCTGTTTTTT. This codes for CSAEPNTGELFF.

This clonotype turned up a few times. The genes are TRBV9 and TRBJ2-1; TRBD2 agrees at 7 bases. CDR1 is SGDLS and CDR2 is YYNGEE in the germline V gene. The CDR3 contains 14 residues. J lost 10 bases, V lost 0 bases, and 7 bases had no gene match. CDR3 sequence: CASSVDPSGIEQFF. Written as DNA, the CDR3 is TGTGCCAGCAGCGTAGACCCTAGCGGTATCGAGCAGTTCTTC.

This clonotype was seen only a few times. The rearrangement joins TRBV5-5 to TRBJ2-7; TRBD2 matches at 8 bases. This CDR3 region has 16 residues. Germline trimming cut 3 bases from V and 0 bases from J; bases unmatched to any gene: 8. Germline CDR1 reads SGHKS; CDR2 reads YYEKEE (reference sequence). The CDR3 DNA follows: TGTGCCAGCAGCTCCCAACTAGCGGCTAGCTCCTACGAGCAGTACTTC. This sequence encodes CASSSQLAASSYEQYF.

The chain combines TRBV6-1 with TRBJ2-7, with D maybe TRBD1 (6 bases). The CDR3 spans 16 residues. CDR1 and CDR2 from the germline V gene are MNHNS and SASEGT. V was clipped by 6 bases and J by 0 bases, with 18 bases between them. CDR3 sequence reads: CASSPPDSSNSYEQYF. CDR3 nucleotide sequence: TGTGCCAGCAGCCCCCCGGACAGCTCTAACTCCTACGAGCAGTACTTC.

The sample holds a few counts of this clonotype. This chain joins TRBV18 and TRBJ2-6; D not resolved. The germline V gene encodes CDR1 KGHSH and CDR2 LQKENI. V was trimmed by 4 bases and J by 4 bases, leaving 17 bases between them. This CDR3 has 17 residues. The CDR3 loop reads CASSQNSPTSGANVLTF. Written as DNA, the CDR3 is TGTGCCAGCTCACAAAACAGTCCTACTTCGGGGGCCAACGTCCTGACTTTC.

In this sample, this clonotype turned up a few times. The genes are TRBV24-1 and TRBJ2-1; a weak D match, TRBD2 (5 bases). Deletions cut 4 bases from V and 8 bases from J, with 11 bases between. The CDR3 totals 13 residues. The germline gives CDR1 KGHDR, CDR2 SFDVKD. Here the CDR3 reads CATSDRMRDEQFF. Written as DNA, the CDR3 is TGTGCCACCAGTGACCGAATGAGGGATGAGCAGTTCTTC.

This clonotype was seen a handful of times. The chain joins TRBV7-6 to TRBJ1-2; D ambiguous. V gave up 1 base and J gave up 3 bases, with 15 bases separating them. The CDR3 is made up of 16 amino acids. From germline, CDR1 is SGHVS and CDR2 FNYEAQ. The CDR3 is CASSLVVEADHYGYTF. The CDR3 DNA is TGTGCCAGCAGCTTAGTGGTTGAGGCGGATCACTATGGCTACACCTTC.

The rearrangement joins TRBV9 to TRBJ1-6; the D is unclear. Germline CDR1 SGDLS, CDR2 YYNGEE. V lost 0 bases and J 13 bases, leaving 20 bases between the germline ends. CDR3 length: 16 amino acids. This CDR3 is CASSVATLPFVSPLHF. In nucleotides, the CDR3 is TGTGCCAGCAGCGTAGCTACTCTCCCCTTTGTGAGCCCCCTCCACTTT.

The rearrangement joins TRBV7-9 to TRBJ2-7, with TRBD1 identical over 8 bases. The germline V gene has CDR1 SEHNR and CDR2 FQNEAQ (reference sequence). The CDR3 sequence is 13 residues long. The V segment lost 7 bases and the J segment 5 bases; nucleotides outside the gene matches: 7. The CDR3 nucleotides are TGTGCCAGCACCGTGGCAGGGGGCAACGAGCAGTACTTC. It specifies CASTVAGGNEQYF. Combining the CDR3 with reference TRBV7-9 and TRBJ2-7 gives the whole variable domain DTGVSQNPRHKITKRGQNVTFRCDPISEHNRLYWYRQTLGQGPEFLTYFQNEAQLEKSRLLSDRFSAERPKGSFSTLEIQRTEQGDSAMYLCASTVAGGNEQYFGPGTRLTVT.

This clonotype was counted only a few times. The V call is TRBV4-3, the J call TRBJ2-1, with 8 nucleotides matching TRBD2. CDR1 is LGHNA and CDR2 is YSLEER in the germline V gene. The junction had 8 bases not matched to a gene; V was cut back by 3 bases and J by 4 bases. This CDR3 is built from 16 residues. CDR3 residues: CASSQGTGGPYNEQFF. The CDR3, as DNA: TGCGCCAGCAGCCAGGGAACGGGAGGGCCTTACAATGAGCAGTTCTTC.

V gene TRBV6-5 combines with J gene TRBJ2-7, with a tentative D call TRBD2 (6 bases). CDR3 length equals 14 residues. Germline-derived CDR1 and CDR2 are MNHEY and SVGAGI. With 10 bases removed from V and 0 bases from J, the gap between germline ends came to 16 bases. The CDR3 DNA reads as TGTGCCACCGAGCGGGTGGCAGGCTCCTACGAGCAGTACTTC. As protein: CATERVAGSYEQYF.

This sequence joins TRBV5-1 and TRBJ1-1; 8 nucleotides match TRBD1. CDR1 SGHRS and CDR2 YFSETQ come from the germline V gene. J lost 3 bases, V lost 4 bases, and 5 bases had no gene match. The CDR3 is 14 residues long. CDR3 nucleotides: TGCGCCAGCAGCAAGACAGGGGTGGACACTGAAGCTTTCTTT. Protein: CASSKTGVDTEAFF.

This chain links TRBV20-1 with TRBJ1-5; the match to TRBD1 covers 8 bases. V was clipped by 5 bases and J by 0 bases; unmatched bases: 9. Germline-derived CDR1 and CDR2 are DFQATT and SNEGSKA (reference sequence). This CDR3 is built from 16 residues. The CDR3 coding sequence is TGCAGTGCTGGACAGGGAGCGGGGTATAGCAATCAGCCCCAGCATTTT. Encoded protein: CSAGQGAGYSNQPQHF.

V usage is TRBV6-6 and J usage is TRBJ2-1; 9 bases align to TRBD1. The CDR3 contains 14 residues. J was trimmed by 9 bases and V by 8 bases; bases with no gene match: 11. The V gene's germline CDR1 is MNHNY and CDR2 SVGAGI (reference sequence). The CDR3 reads CASASGTGFSEQFF. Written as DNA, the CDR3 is TGTGCCAGCGCCTCCGGGACAGGGTTTAGTGAGCAGTTCTTC.

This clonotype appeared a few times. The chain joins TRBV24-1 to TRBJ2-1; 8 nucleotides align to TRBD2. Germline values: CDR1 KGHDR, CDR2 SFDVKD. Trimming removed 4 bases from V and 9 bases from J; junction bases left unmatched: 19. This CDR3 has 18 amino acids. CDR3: CATSDPARREASGGEQFF. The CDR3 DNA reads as TGTGCCACCAGTGACCCCGCTCGGCGGGAGGCCTCCGGGGGTGAGCAGTTCTTC.

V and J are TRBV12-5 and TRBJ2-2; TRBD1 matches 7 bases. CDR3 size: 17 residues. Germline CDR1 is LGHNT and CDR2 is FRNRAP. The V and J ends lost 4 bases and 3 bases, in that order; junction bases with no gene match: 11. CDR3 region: CASGSPAHRGHTGELFF. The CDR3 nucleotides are TGTGCTAGTGGTTCACCAGCCCACAGGGGTCACACCGGGGAGCTGTTTTTT.

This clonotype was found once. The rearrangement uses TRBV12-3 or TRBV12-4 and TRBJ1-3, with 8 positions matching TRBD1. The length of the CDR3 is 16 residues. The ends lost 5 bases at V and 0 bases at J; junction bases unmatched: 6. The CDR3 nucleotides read TGTGCCAGCAGTCCAGACAGGGGATTCTCTGGAAACACCATATATTTT. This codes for CASSPDRGFSGNTIYF.

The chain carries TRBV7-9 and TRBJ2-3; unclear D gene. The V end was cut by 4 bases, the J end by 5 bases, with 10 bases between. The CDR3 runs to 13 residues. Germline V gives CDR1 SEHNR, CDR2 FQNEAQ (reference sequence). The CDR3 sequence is CASSSGAGDTQYF. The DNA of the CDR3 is TGTGCCAGCAGCTCCGGAGCAGGAGATACGCAGTATTTT.

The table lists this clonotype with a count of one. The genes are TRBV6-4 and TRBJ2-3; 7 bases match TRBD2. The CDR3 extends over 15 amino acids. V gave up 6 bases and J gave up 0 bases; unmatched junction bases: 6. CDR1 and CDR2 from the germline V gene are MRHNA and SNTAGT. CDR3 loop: CASRVDSGSTDTQYF. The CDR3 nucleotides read TGTGCCAGCAGAGTAGATAGCGGGAGCACAGATACGCAGTATTTT.